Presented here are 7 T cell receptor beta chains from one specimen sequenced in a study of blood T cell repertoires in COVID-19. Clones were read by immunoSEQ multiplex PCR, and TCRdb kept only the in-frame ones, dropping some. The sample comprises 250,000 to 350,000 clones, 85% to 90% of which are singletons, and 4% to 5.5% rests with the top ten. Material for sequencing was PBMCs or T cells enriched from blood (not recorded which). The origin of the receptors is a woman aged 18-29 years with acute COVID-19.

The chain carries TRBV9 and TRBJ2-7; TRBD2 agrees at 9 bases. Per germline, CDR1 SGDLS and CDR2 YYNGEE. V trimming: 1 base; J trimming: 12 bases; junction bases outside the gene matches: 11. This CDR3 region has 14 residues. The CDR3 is CASSVSHSSGVSYF. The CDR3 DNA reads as TGTGCCAGCAGCGTATCTCACTCTAGCGGGGTCTCGTACTTC.

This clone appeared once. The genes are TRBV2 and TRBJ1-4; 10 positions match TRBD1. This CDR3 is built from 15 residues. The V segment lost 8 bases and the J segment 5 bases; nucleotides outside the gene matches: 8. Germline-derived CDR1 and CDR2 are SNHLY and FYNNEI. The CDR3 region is CASAPGQGQNEKLFF. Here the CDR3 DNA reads TGTGCCAGCGCCCCGGGACAGGGGCAAAATGAAAAACTGTTTTTT.

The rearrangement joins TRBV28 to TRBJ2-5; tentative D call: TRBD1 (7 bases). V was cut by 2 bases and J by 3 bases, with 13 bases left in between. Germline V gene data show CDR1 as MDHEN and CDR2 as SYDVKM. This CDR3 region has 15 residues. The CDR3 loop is CASSLGGGAKETQYF. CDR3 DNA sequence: TGTGCCAGCAGTTTAGGAGGGGGCGCGAAAGAGACCCAGTACTTC.

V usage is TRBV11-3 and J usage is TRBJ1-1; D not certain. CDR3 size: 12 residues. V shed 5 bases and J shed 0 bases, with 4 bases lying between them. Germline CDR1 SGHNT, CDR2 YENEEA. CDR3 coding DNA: TGTGCCAGCAGCAACATGAACACTGAAGCTTTCTTT. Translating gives CASSNMNTEAFF.

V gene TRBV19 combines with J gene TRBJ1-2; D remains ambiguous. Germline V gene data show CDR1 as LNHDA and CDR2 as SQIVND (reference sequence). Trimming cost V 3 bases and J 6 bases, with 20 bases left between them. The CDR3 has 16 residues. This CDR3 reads CASSISTELIIDGYTF. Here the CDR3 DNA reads TGTGCCAGTAGTATCTCAACAGAGTTAATAATAGATGGCTACACCTTC.

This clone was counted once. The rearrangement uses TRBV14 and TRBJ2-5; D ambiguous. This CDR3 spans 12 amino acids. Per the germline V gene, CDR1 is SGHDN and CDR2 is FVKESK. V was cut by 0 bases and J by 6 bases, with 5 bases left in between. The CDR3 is CASSQDWQTQYF. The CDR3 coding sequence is TGTGCCAGCAGCCAAGATTGGCAGACCCAGTACTTC.

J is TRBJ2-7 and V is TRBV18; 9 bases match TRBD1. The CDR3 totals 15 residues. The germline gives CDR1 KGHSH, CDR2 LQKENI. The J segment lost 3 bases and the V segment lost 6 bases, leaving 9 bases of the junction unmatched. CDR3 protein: CASSPGTGLFYEQYF. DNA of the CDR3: TGTGCCAGCTCCCCCGGGACAGGGTTGTTCTACGAGCAGTACTTC.